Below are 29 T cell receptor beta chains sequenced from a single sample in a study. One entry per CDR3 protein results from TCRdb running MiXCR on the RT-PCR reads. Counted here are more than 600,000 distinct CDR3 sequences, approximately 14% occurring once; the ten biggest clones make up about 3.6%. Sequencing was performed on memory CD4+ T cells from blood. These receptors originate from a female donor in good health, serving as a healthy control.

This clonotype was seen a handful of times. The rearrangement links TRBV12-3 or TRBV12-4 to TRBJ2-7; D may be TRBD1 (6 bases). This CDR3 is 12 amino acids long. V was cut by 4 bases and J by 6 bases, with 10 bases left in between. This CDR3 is CASSSGAVEQYF. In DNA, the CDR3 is TGTGCCAGCAGTTCAGGGGCGGTCGAGCAGTACTTC.

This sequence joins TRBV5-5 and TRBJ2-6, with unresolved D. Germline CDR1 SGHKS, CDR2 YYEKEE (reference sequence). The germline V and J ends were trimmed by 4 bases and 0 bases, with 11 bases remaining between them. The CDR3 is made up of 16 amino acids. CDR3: CASSPLWISGANVLTF. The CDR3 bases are TGTGCCAGCAGCCCTCTCTGGATCTCTGGGGCCAACGTCCTGACTTTC.

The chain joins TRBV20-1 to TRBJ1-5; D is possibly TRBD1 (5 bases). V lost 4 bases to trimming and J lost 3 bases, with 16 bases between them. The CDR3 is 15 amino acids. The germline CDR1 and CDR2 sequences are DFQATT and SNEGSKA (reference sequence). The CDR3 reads CSAMRGAENNQPQHF. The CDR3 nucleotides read TGCAGTGCTATGAGGGGAGCAGAGAACAATCAGCCCCAGCATTTT.

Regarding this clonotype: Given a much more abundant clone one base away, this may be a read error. The CDR3 DNA is TGTGCCAGCAGACTCACCGGGACAGGGGAAGAGACCCAGTTCTTC. This codes for CASRLTGTGEETQFF. The chain employs TRBV6-5 and TRBJ2-1; TRBD1 agrees at 10 bases. Trimming removed 6 bases from V and 13 bases from J; junction bases left unmatched: 15. Germline V lookup: CDR1 MNHEY, CDR2 SVGAGI. This CDR3 contains 15 residues.

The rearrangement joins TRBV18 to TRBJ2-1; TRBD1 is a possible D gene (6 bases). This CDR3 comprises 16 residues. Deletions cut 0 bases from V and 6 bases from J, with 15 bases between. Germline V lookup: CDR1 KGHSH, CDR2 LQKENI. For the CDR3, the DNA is TGTGCCAGCTCACCACCTCAGGGGCCCTTTATCAATGAGCAGTTCTTC. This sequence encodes CASSPPQGPFINEQFF.

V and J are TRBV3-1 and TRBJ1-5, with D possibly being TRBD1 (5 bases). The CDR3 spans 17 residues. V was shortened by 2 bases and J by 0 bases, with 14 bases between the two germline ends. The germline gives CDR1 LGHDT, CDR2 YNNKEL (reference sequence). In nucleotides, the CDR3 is TGTGCCAGCAGCCAATCCTTTTGGGGCGATAGCAATCAGCCCCAGCATTTT. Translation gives CASSQSFWGDSNQPQHF. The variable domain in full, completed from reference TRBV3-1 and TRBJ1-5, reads DTAVSQTPKYLVTQMGNDKSIKCEQNLGHDTMYWYKQDSKKFLKIMFSYNNKELIINETVPNRFSPKSPDKAHLNLHINSLELGDSAVYFCASSQSFWGDSNQPQHFGDGTRLSIL.

For the CDR3, the DNA is TGTGCCACCAGTGATGGAGGACAGGGAGTGGAGGGCTACACCTTC. Its translation: CATSDGGQGVEGYTF. V and J are TRBV24-1 and TRBJ1-2; TRBD1 aligns across 8 bases. The CDR3 covers 15 residues. Germline lookup yields CDR1 KGHDR and CDR2 SFDVKD. J lost 8 bases, V lost 3 bases, and 10 bases had no gene match.

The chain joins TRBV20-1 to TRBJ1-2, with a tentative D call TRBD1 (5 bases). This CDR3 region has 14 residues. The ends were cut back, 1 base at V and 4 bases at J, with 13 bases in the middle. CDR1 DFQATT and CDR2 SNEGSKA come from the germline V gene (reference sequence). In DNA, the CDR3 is TGCAGTGCTAGAGTTGACAGAGGCTTCTATGGCTACACCTTC. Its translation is CSARVDRGFYGYTF.

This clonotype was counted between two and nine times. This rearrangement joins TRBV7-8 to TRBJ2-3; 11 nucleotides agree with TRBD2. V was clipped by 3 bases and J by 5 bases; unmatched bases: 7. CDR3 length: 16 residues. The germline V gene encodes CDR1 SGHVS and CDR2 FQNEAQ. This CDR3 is CASSFGLAGEIDTQYF. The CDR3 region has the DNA TGTGCCAGCAGCTTTGGACTAGCGGGCGAAATAGATACGCAGTATTTT.

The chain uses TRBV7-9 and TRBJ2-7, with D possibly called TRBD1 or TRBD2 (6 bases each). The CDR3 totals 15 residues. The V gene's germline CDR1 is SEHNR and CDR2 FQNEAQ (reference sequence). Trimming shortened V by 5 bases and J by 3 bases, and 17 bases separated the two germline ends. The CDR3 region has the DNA TGTGCCAGCAGCGCCGGACATGGGGGGCTCTACGAGCAGTACTTC. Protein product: CASSAGHGGLYEQYF.

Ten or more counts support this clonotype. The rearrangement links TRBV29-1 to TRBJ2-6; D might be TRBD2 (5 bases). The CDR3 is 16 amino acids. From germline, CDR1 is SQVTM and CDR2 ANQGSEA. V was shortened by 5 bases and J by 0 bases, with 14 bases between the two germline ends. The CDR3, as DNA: TGCAGCGTTTTGGACTCAATCAGCTCTGGGGCCAACGTCCTGACTTTC. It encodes CSVLDSISSGANVLTF.

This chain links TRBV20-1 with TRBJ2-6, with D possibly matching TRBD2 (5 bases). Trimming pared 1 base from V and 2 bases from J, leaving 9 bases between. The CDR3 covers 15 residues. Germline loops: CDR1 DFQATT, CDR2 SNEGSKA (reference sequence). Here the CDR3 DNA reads TGCAGTGCTAGAGTTGAGGGCCCTGGGGCCAACGTCCTGACTTTC. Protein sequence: CSARVEGPGANVLTF.

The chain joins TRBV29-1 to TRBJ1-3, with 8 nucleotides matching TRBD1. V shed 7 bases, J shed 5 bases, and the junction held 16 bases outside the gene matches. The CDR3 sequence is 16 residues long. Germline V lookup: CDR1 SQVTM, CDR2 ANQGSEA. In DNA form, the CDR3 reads TGCAGCGCTGGTAACCACCCCACAGGGGGGCGAAACACCATATATTTT. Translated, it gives CSAGNHPTGGRNTIYF.

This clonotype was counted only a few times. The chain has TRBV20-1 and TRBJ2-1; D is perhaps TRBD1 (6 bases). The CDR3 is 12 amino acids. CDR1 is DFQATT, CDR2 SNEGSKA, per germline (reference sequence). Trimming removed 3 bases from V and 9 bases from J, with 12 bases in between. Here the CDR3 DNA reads TGCAGTGCTAGCCGGGGACAAAGTGAGCAGTTCTTC. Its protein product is CSASRGQSEQFF.

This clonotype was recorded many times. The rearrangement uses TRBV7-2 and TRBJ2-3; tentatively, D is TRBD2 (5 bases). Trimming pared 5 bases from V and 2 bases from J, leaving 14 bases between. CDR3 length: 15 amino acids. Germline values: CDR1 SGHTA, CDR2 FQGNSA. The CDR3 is CASSRTYLPTDTQYF. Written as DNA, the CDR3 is TGTGCCAGCAGCCGGACTTACCTGCCCACAGATACGCAGTATTTT. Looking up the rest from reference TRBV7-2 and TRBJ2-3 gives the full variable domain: GAGVSQSPSNKVTEKGKDVELRCDPISGHTALYWYRQSLGQGLEFLIYFQGNSAPDKSGLPSDRFSAERTGGSVSTLTIQRTQQEDSAVYLCASSRTYLPTDTQYFGPGTRLTVL.

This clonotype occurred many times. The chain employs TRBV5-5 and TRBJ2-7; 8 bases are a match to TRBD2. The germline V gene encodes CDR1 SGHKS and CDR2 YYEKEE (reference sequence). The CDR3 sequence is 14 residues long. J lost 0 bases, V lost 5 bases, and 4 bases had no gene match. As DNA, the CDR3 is TGTGCCAGCAGACGGGGGGGCGGCTCCTACGAGCAGTACTTC. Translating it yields CASRRGGGSYEQYF.

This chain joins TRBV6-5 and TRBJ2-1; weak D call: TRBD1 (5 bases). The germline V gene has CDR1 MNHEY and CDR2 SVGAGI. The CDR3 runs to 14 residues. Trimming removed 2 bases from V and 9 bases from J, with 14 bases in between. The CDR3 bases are TGTGCCAGCAGTTACCGTCAGGGTTGGGGTGAGCAGTTCTTC. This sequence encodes CASSYRQGWGEQFF.

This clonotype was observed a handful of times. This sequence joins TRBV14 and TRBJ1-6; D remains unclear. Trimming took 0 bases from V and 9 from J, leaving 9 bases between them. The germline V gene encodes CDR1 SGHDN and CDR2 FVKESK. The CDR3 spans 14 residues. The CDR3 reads CASSQDAIGSPLHF. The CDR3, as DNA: TGTGCCAGCAGCCAAGATGCCATTGGTTCACCCCTCCACTTT.

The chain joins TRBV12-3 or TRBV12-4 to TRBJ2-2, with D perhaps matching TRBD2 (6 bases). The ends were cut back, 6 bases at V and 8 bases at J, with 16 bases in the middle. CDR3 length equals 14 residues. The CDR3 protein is CASSQSYGRGELFF. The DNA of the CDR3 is TGTGCCAGCAGCCAGAGTTATGGGAGGGGGGAGCTGTTTTTT.

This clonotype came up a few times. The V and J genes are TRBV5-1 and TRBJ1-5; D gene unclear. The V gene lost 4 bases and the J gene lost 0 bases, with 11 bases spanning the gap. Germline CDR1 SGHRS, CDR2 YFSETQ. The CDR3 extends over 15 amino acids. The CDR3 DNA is TGCGCCAGCAGCCAAGGAGGGAATAGCAATCAGCCCCAGCATTTT. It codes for CASSQGGNSNQPQHF.

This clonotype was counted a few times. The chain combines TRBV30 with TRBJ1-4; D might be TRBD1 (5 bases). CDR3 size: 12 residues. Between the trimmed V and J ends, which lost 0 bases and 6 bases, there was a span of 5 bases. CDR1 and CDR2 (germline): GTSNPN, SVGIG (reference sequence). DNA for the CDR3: TGTGCCTGGAGTGTGGGACATGAAAAACTGTTTTTT. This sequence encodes CAWSVGHEKLFF.

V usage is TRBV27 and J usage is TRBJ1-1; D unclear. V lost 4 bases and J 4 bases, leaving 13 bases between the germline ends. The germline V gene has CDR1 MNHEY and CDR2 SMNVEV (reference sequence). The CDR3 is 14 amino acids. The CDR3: CASSSTTRFTEAFF. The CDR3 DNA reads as TGTGCCAGCAGTTCAACCACAAGATTCACTGAAGCTTTCTTT.

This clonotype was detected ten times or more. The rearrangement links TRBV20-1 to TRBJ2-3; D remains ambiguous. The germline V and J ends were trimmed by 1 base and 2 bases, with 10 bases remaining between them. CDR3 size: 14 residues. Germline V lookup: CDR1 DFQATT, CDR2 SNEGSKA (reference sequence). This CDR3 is CSARAILYTDTQYF. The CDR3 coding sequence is TGCAGTGCTAGAGCTATCCTCTACACAGATACGCAGTATTTT.

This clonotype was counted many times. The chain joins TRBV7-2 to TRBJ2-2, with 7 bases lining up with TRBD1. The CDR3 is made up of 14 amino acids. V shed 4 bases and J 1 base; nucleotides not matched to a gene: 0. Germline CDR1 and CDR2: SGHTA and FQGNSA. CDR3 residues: CASSWDRNTGELFF. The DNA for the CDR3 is TGTGCCAGCAGCTGGGACAGGAACACCGGGGAGCTGTTTTTT.

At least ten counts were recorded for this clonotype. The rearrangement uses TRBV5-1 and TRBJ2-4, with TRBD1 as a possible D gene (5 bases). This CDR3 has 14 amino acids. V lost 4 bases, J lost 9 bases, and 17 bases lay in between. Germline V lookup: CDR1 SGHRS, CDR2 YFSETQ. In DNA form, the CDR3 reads TGCGCCAGCAGCCCAGGGTCCGCCGGTGGCATTCAGTACTTC. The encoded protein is CASSPGSAGGIQYF. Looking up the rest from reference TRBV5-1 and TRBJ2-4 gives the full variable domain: KAGVTQTPRYLIKTRGQQVTLSCSPISGHRSVSWYQQTPGQGLQFLFEYFSETQRNKGNFPGRFSGRQFSNSRSEMNVSTLELGDSALYLCASSPGSAGGIQYFGAGTRLSVL.

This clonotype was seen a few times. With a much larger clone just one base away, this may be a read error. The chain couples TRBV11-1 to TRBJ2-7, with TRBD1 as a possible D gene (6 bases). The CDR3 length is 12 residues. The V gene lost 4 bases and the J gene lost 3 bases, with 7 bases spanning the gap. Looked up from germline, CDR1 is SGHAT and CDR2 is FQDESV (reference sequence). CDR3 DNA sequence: TGTGCCAGCAGCTCAGGGGACTACGAGCAGTACTTC. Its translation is CASSSGDYEQYF.

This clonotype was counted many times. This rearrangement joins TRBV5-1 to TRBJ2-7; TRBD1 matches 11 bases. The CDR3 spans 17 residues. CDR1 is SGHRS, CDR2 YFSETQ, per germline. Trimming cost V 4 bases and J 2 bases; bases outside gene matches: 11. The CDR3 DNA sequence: TGCGCCAGCAGCCTGAGGACAGGGGGCCTGAGTCCCTACGAGCAGTACTTC. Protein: CASSLRTGGLSPYEQYF.

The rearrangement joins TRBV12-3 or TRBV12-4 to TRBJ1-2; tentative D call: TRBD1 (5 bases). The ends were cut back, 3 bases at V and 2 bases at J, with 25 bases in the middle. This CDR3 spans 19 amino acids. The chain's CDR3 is CASSLFLERWGNSNYGYTF. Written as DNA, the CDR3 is TGTGCCAGCAGTTTGTTCTTGGAGAGATGGGGCAATTCGAACTATGGCTACACCTTC.

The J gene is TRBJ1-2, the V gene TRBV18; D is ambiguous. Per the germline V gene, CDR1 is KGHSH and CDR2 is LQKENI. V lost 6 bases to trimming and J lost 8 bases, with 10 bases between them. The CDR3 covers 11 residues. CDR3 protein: CASSPTEGYTF. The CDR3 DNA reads TGTGCCAGCTCCCCGACGGAAGGCTACACCTTC.